This TCR beta chain derives from a study of OX40 agonist ivuxolimab in advanced cancers. Method: immunoSEQ multiplex PCR; TCRdb's copy keeps in-frame clones and lacks some. Of about 5,100 clones in the sample, roughly 64% are singletons; the top ten hold 46%. Germline lookup yields CDR1 GTSNPN and CDR2 SVGIG (reference sequence). The CDR3 runs 14 residues. With 2 bases clipped from V and 3 bases from J, the junction kept 3 bases outside the gene matches. The sequence came from an adult with an advanced solid tumor such as melanoma, head and neck, liver or kidney cancer. Sequenced here: CD4+ or CD8+ T cells sorted from blood, sampled in a trial of the OX40 agonist ivuxolimab. The chain combines TRBV30 with TRBJ1-2; 10 bases line up with TRBD1. The CDR3 spells CAWSSGTGDYGYTF. The CDR3 bases are TGTGCCTGGAGTTCCGGGACAGGGGACTATGGCTACACCTTC.